This T cell receptor (beta chain) was profiled in a study of graft-versus-host responses after intestinal transplantation. Study-wide points: Among recipient marrow samples, GvH clones were found; some appeared first in ileum or blood.

Sequenced by immunoSEQ multiplex PCR; TCRdb stores in-frame clones only, minus some. The sample has about 120,000 clones; roughly nine tenths are singletons. Germline V gene data show CDR1 as SGHRS and CDR2 as YFSETQ. With 10 bases clipped from V and 3 bases from J, the junction kept 8 bases outside the gene matches. The CDR3 has 13 amino acids. Comment on this clone: Its antigen is unknown.

The chain joins TRBV5-1 to TRBJ2-5; 8 nucleotides line up with TRBD1. The specimen was unstimulated CD4+ T cells sorted from spleen or lymph node cells, collected before intestinal transplant. The receptor comes from a human donor who received an intestinal transplant. The CDR3 DNA follows: TGCGCCTCCGCAGGGGGCCAGAAAGAGACCCAGTACTTC. Protein sequence: CASAGGQKETQYF.